This T cell receptor beta chain was observed in a study of beta chain features in type 1 diabetes. Study-level results: In every one of the four CD4+ subsets, TCRB CDR3s were moderately but significantly shorter in Type 1 diabetes patients. Sequencing the cDNA could make cells with high TCR expression show up more than they should. The study notes PCR might favor shorter templates equally in patients and controls.

CD45RO/CCR7/CD25/CD127/CD95/CD27 staining was used to isolate CD4+ naive, central memory, regulatory and stem cell-like memory cells by sorting. All of the isolated RNA was reverse transcribed, so expressed TCRB transcripts were sequenced. This table comes from immunoSEQ multiplex PCR, and its TCRdb copy is limited to in-frame clones, with some not included. The data show some 160,000 clones, about 10% seen once. Details on this clone: Its antigen is as yet unknown.

The receptor was isolated from a young woman with type 1 diabetes. What was sequenced was central memory CD4+ T cells from blood.

The CDR3 nucleotides read TGTGCCAGTAATACGGGACAAGTTTATCAGCCCCAGCATTTT. Its protein is CASNTGQVYQPQHF. The gene calls are TRBV19 and TRBJ1-5; D possibly corresponds to TRBD1 (6 bases). The CDR3 runs 14 residues. Trimming took off 7 bases at V and 5 bases at J, with 15 bases between the two ends. The germline CDR1 and CDR2 sequences are LNHDA and SQIVND (reference sequence).